A selection of T cell receptor beta chains follows, all from one sample in a study of T cells in localized non-small cell lung cancer. TCRdb's copy holds only in-frame clones and misses some; the assay was immunoSEQ multiplex PCR. The sample lists about 34,000 clones, 85% to 90% occurring once. Material: peripheral blood, obtained before any cancer treatment. These receptors originate from a woman between 35 and 75 years old with stage I lung adenocarcinoma. The CDR3 runs from the conserved cysteine through the conserved F or W. Fields, in order: D gene, J gene, clone size, V gene, CDR3 protein, CDR3 DNA. The D gene is left open where the match is weak. A row's size may be missing; if present it is once, few, many or a size class.

-,TRBJ2-1,-,TRBV30,CAWNGSPGTTYNEQFF,TGTGCCTGGAACGGGTCGCCGGGGACAACCTACAATGAGCAGTTCTTC
-,TRBJ2-5,-,TRBV7-7,CASSFGGVPETQYF,TGTGCTAGCAGCTTTGGGGGCGTCCCTGAGACCCAGTACTTC
-,TRBJ2-5,-,TRBV6-5,CASSYGILAGGETQYF,TGTGCCAGCAGTTATGGTATACTAGCCGGAGGGGAGACCCAGTACTTC
-,TRBJ2-3,-,TRBV7-3,CASSPFLRTGRTDTQYF,TGTGCCAGCAGCCCTTTCCTGAGGACCGGTCGCACAGATACGCAGTATTTT
-,TRBJ1-2,-,TRBV7-9,CASSLGGAGSYNYGYTF,TGTGCCAGCAGCTTGGGAGGCGCCGGAAGCTATAACTATGGCTACACCTTC
TRBD1,TRBJ2-5,once,TRBV9,CASSTSMTGQGKEEQYF,TGTGCCAGCAGCACATCAATGACGGGACAGGGGAAAGAGGAGCAGTACTTC
-,TRBJ2-7,-,TRBV23-1,CASSHTGPYEQYF,TGCGCCAGCAGTCATACAGGGCCCTACGAGCAGTACTTC
-,TRBJ2-5,-,TRBV18,CASSRQETQYF,TGTGCCAGCTCACGCCAAGAGACCCAGTACTTC
-,TRBJ2-7,-,TRBV6-1,CASSAGVGLYEQYF,TGTGCCAGCAGTGCCGGGGTCGGTTTGTACGAGCAGTACTTC
-,TRBJ2-2,-,TRBV7-9,CASSLAVSGELFF,TGTGCCAGCAGCTTAGCGGTATCCGGGGAGCTGTTTTTT
TRBD1,TRBJ2-7,-,TRBV7-9,CASTSGGEQYF,TGTGCCAGCACCTCAGGGGGCGAGCAGTACTTC
TRBD1,TRBJ2-1,-,TRBV7-2,CASSLRDRGFYNEQFF,TGTGCCAGCAGCTTAAGGGACAGGGGATTCTACAATGAGCAGTTCTTC
-,TRBJ1-5,-,TRBV10-3,CAISDQQDGWPQHF,TGTGCCATCAGTGATCAGCAGGATGGGTGGCCCCAGCATTTT
TRBD1,TRBJ2-5,-,TRBV9,CASSVGTGSRQETQYF,TGTGCCAGCAGCGTAGGGACAGGGTCACGCCAAGAGACCCAGTACTTC
TRBD2,TRBJ2-5,few,TRBV5-1,CASSSGLAGGETQYF,TGCGCCAGCAGCTCGGGACTAGCGGGTGGGGAGACCCAGTACTTC
TRBD1,TRBJ1-1,few,TRBV18,CASSPGDRSLQTEAFF,TGTGCCAGCTCACCTGGGGACAGATCCCTGCAAACTGAAGCTTTCTTT
-,TRBJ2-6,-,TRBV5-1,CASSLGVPYSGANVLTF,TGCGCCAGCAGCTTAGGGGTCCCTTACTCTGGGGCCAACGTCCTGACTTTC
-,TRBJ2-7,-,TRBV10-3,CAIRAQGSLPPYEQYF,TGTGCCATCAGGGCCCAGGGGTCCCTACCCCCCTACGAGCAGTACTTC
-,TRBJ2-3,-,TRBV19,CASSIPSAGADTQYF,TGTGCCAGTAGTATACCGTCCGCAGGGGCAGATACGCAGTATTTT
TRBD2,TRBJ2-1,-,TRBV7-6,CASSRRTSGGASFRNEQFF,TGTGCCAGCAGCCGCCGGACTAGCGGGGGGGCCTCGTTTAGAAATGAGCAGTTCTTC
TRBD1,TRBJ1-2,-,TRBV9,CASSRDSNYGYTF,TGTGCCAGCAGCAGGGACAGCAACTATGGCTACACCTTC
-,TRBJ2-7,-,TRBV28,CASSLSGDSYEQYF,TGTGCCAGCAGTTTATCTGGAGACTCCTACGAGCAGTACTTC
-,TRBJ1-2,-,TRBV6-4,CASSRDFLGGYTF,TGTGCCAGCAGTCGGGACTTTTTGGGGGGCTACACCTTC
-,TRBJ1-6,-,TRBV11-3,CASSLVGGYGETPLHF,TGTGCCAGCAGCTTAGTAGGAGGCTACGGCGAGACACCCCTCCACTTT
TRBD1,TRBJ1-2,-,TRBV19,CASSIDRGQGYGYTF,TGTGCCAGTAGTATAGATCGTGGACAGGGGTATGGCTACACCTTC
-,TRBJ2-7,-,TRBV27,CASSFTLLESYEQYF,TGTGCCAGCAGTTTCACACTCCTTGAGAGCTACGAGCAGTACTTC
-,TRBJ2-5,-,TRBV25-1,CASLRDPQETQYF,TGTGCCAGCCTCAGGGATCCCCAGGAGACCCAGTACTTC
TRBD2,TRBJ2-5,-,TRBV9,CASSATSGGRQETQYF,TGTGCCAGCAGCGCTACTAGCGGGGGGCGGCAAGAGACCCAGTACTTC
-,TRBJ1-1,-,TRBV5-6,CASSPRDKWREAFF,TGTGCCAGCAGCCCAAGGGACAAATGGAGAGAGGCTTTCTTT
-,TRBJ2-7,-,TRBV10-1,CASSEVQTYEQYF,TGCGCCAGCAGTGAAGTCCAGACCTACGAGCAGTACTTC
-,TRBJ2-7,-,TRBV5-4,CASSLARGGYEQYF,TGTGCCAGCAGCTTGGCCCGGGGTGGCTACGAGCAGTACTTC
-,TRBJ2-2,-,TRBV19,CASTEGGHTGELFF,TGTGCCAGTACCGAGGGGGGCCACACCGGGGAGCTGTTTTTT
-,TRBJ2-5,once,TRBV7-2,CASSPSRAETQYF,TGTGCCAGCAGCCCCAGCAGGGCGGAGACCCAGTACTTC
TRBD1,TRBJ2-7,-,TRBV25-1,CASSEQDRDYEQYF,TGTGCCAGCAGTGAACAGGACAGGGACTACGAGCAGTACTTC
TRBD1,TRBJ2-7,-,TRBV7-9,CASSYQDRGVYEQYF,TGTGCCAGCAGCTACCAGGACAGGGGGGTTTACGAGCAGTACTTC
TRBD1,TRBJ1-6,-,TRBV5-1,CASSLAAGGSPLHF,TGCGCCAGCAGCTTAGCGGCAGGGGGTTCACCCCTCCACTTT
TRBD1,TRBJ2-2,few,TRBV19,CASREGQGFTGELFF,TGTGCCAGTAGGGAGGGACAGGGTTTTACCGGGGAGCTGTTTTTT
TRBD2,TRBJ2-7,-,TRBV9,CASSEGSGASYEQYF,TGTGCCAGCAGCGAGGGTAGCGGGGCCTCCTACGAGCAGTACTTC
-,TRBJ2-3,-,TRBV7-9,CASSYQRGFTDTQYF,TGTGCCAGCAGCTACCAACGAGGTTTCACAGATACGCAGTATTTT
-,TRBJ1-2,-,TRBV21-1,CASSKLTTDSRANYGYTF,TGTGCCAGCAGCAAACTAACGACGGACTCACGAGCTAACTATGGCTACACCTTC
-,TRBJ1-6,-,TRBV30,CAWSPSLDGLSSYNSPLHF,TGTGCCTGGAGTCCTTCCCTCGACGGCCTAAGCTCCTATAATTCACCCCTCCACTTT
TRBD1,TRBJ1-2,-,TRBV6-6,CASSYSRQGGYTF,TGTGCCAGCAGTTACTCAAGACAGGGGGGCTACACCTTC
-,TRBJ2-3,-,TRBV5-4,CASSLGGASTDTQYF,TGTGCCAGCAGCTTGGGGGGGGCTAGCACAGATACGCAGTATTTT
-,TRBJ2-5,-,TRBV19,CASSPGAGGETQYF,TGTGCCAGTAGTCCCGGGGCAGGGGGGGAGACCCAGTACTTC
TRBD1,TRBJ2-3,-,TRBV9,CASSPRDRVGDTQYF,TGTGCCAGCAGCCCCCGGGACAGGGTGGGAGATACGCAGTATTTT
-,TRBJ1-1,-,TRBV9,CASSPQSTGRDPEAFF,TGTGCCAGCAGCCCGCAATCAACCGGACGGGACCCTGAAGCTTTCTTT
TRBD1,TRBJ2-1,-,TRBV11-2,CASSNTGQGSHNEQFF,TGTGCCAGCAGCAACACGGGACAGGGATCCCACAATGAGCAGTTCTTC
TRBD2,TRBJ2-3,-,TRBV7-3,CASSLDSGGTDTQYF,TGTGCCAGCAGCTTAGATAGCGGGGGCACAGATACGCAGTATTTT
-,TRBJ2-5,-,TRBV5-8,CASSQDIQETQYF,TGTGCCAGCAGCCAGGACATCCAAGAGACCCAGTACTTC
TRBD1,TRBJ2-1,-,TRBV29-1,CSVERGQAGSNEQFF,TGCAGCGTTGAAAGGGGACAGGCGGGATCGAATGAGCAGTTCTTC
-,TRBJ2-7,-,TRBV12-2,CASRLPSPGVAGFYEQYF,TGTGCAAGTCGCTTACCCTCACCTGGAGTAGCGGGGTTCTACGAGCAGTACTTC
-,TRBJ1-1,-,TRBV7-6,CASSSGPNTEAFF,TGTGCCAGCAGCTCCGGGCCGAACACTGAAGCTTTCTTT
-,TRBJ1-1,-,TRBV27,CASSFFRNTEAFF,TGTGCCAGCAGTTTTTTCAGGAACACTGAAGCTTTCTTT
-,TRBJ2-1,-,TRBV9,CASSGGGYNEQFF,TGTGCCAGCAGCGGGGGTGGTTACAATGAGCAGTTCTTC
TRBD2,TRBJ2-1,once,TRBV9,CASSVELAGGSYEQFF,TGTGCCAGCAGCGTAGAACTAGCGGGGGGGTCGTATGAGCAGTTCTTC